A selection of T cell receptor beta chains follows, all from one sample in a study of control samples from healthy donors and cancer patients. Profiled with immunoSEQ multiplex PCR; TCRdb holds only in-frame clones, not every one. The sample carries some 54,000 clones, around 96% recorded once. What was sequenced was blood. Receptors were obtained from a woman aged 25 to 45 in good health. Each CDR3 is given with its conserved first and last residue. Only some rows state a clone size, as once, few, many or a class for expanded clones.

V gene | clone size | CDR3 protein
TRBV19 | - | CASSIAGGPVNQPQHF
TRBV5-1 | - | CASSLAASGIYGYTF
TRBV5-4 | - | CASRDDSAGELFF
TRBV5-1 | - | CASSRGSGNTIYF
TRBV19 | - | CATKTGHFYGYTF
TRBV27 | - | CASRPRTGGAEQYF
TRBV29-1 | - | CSVDVAGVTGELFF
TRBV30 | - | CAWSWGGSSPEAFF
TRBV7-2 | - | CASSVREGNSPLHF
TRBV19 | - | CASSILDRGPNYGYTF
TRBV5-1 | - | CASSLEQGNGYTF
TRBV7-3 | - | CASSFLLAGINEQFF
TRBV6-1 | - | CASSDNRGPEAFF
TRBV27 | once | CASSLGLAGPLPLGNEQFF
TRBV5-4 | - | CASSGGEGSQETQYF
TRBV4-1 | - | CASSHDQGYTF
TRBV29-1 | - | CSAIPRGIYEQYF
TRBV7-9 | - | CASSLSQGRGDTQYF
TRBV30 | - | CAWSPGQGAHEQFF
TRBV3-1/TRBV3-2 | - | CASSQGDRGLRNQPQHF
TRBV30 | once | CAWSVDSNSNQPQHF
TRBV9 | - | CASSVGALAGGLDEQFF
TRBV7-8 | - | CASSSTSGRRETQYF
TRBV18 | - | CASSQTGTGQGDTQYF
TRBV19 | - | CASTPLDSSGNTIYF
TRBV28 | - | CASSFSRGSYEQYF
TRBV6-5 | - | CATGTGGTEAFF
TRBV6-5 | - | CASSYAASSYEQYF
TRBV5-4 | - | CASSPPRVDTQYF
TRBV15 | - | CAIGLAESSYNEQFF
TRBV24-1 | - | CATSDRSRNTGELFF
TRBV6-5 | once | CASSTGFGANVLTF
TRBV7-9 | - | CASSLEGLGTEAFF
TRBV28 | - | CASSFYRLGRGTETFNEQFF
TRBV29-1 | - | CSTNGGDTQYF
TRBV19 | - | CASRDRGGYEQYF
TRBV30 | - | CAWSVSMGVVSPLHF
TRBV19 | - | CASSPSSSAGNEQFF
TRBV10-2 | - | CASSEFADSNQPQHF
TRBV10-1 | - | CASSESRDHTEAFF
TRBV12-3/TRBV12-4 | - | CASNEQYF
TRBV2 | - | CASSPPGANTEAFF
TRBV6-5 | - | CASRDEGGLTDTQYF
TRBV9 | - | CASSVGVGDEYYGYTF
TRBV6-9 | - | CASRPLGKRNPTTGELFF
TRBV5-4 | - | CASSLGTEVANTEAFF
TRBV28 | - | CASSLEGTNQPQHF
TRBV13 | - | CASPTGTSGNQKGDEQFF
TRBV4-2 | - | CASSQVGTGNEKLFF